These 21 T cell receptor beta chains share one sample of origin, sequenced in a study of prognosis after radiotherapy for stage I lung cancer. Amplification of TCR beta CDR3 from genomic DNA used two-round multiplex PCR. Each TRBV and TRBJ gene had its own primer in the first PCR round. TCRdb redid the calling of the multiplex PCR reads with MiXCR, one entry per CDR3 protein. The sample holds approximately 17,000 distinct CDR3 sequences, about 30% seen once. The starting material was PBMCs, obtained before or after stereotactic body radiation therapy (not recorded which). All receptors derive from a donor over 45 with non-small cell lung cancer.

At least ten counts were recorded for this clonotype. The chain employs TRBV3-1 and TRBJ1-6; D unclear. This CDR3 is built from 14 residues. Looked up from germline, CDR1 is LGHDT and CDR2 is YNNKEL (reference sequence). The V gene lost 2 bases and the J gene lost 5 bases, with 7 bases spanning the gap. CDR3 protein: CASSQQIHNSPLHF. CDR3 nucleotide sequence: TGTGCCAGCAGCCAACAGATCCATAATTCACCCCTCCACTTT.

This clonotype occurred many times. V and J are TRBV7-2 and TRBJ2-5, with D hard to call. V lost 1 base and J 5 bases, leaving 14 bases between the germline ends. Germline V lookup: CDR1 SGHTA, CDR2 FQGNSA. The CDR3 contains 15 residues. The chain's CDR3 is CASSLDVGSWETQYF. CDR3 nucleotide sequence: TGTGCCAGCAGCTTAGACGTGGGTTCCTGGGAGACCCAGTACTTC.

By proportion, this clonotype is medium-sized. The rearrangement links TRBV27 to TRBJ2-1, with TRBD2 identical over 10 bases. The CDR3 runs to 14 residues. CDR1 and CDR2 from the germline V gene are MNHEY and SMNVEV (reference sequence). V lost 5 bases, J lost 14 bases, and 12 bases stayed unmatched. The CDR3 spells CASSAGLAIALKFF. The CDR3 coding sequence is TGTGCCAGCAGTGCGGGACTAGCGATCGCCCTTAAGTTCTTC.

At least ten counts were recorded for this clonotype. CDR3: CASSLYSDQETQYF. CDR3 in DNA: TGTGCCAGCAGCTTATACAGCGATCAAGAGACCCAGTACTTC. The chain links TRBV13 to TRBJ2-5; D gene uncertain. The CDR3 consists of 14 residues. V was trimmed by 2 bases and J by 2 bases, leaving 9 bases between them. CDR1 is PRHDT, CDR2 FYEKMQ, per germline (reference sequence).

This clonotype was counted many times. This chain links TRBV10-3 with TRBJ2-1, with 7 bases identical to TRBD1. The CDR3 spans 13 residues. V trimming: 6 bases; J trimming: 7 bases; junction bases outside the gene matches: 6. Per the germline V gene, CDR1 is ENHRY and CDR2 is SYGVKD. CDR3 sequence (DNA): TGTGCCATCAGACAGGGGCTGAATAATGAGCAGTTCTTC. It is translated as CAIRQGLNNEQFF.

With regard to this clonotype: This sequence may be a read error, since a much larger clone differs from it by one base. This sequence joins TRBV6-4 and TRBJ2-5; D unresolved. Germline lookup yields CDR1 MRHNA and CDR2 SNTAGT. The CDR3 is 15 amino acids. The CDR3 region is CASSYSIQDQENQYF. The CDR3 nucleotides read TGTGCCAGCAGTTACTCGATCCAGGACCAAGAGAACCAGTACTTC.

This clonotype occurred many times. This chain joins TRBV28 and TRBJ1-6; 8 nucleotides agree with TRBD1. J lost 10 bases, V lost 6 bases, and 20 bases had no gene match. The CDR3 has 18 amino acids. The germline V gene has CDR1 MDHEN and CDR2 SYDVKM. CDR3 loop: CASSPGQVLVRGPSPLHF. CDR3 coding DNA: TGTGCCAGCAGCCCGGGACAGGTATTAGTCAGGGGTCCGTCACCCCTCCACTTT.

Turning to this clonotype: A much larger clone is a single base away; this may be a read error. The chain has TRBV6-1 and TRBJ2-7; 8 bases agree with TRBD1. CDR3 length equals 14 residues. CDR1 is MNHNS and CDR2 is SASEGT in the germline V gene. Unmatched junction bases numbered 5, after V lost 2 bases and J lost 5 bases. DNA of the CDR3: TGTGCCAGCAGTGAACGGACAGGGAGCAACGAGCAGTACTTC. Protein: CASSERTGSNEQYF.

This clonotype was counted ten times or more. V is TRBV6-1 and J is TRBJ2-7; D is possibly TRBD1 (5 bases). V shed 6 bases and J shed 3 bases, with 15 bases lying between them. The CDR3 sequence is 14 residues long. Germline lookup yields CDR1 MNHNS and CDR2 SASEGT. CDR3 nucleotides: TGTGCCAGCAGCACAGGTCCCCCGAACTACGAGCAGTACTTC. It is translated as CASSTGPPNYEQYF.

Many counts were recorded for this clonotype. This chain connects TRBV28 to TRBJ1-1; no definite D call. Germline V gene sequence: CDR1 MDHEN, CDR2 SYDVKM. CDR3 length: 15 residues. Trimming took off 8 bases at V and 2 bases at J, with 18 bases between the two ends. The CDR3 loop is CASVGVSGLNTEAFF. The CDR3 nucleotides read TGTGCCAGCGTGGGAGTATCAGGCCTCAACACTGAAGCTTTCTTT.

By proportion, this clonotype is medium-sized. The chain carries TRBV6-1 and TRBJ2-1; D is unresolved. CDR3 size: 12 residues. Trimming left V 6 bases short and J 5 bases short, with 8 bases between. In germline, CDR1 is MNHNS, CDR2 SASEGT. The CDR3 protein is CASSNRNNEQFF. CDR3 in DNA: TGTGCCAGCAGCAATAGAAACAATGAGCAGTTCTTC.

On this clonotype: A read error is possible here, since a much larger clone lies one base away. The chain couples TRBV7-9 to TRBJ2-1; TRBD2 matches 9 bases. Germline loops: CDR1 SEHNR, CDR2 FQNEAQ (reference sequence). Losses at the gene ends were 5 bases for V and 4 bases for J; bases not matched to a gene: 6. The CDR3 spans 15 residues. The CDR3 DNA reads TGTGCCAGCAGCAAAGGACTAGCGCAGTACAATGAGCAGTTCTTC. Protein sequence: CASSKGLAQYNEQFF.

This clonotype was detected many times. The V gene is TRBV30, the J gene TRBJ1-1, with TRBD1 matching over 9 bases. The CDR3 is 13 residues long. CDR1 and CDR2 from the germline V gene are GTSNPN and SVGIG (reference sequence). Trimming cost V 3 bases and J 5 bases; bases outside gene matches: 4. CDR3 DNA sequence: TGTGCCTGGAGGGGGACAGGGACGACTGAAGCTTTCTTT. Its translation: CAWRGTGTTEAFF.

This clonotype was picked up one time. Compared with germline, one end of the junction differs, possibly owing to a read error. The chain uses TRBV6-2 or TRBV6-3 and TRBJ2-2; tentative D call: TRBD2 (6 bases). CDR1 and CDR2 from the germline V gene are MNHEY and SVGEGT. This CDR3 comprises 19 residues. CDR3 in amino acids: CASSYDMGRGGTNTAELFF. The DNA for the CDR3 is TGTGCCAGCAGTTACGACATGGGGCGCGGCGGGACGAACACCGCGGAGCTGTTTTTT.

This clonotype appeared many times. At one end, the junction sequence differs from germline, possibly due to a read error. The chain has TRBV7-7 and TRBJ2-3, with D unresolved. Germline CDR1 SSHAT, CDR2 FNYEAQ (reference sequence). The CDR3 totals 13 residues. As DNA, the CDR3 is TGTGCTAGCAGCCCTAATGGCGAAGATACGCAGTATTTT. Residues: CASSPNGEDTQYF.

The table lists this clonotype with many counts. CDR3 protein: CASSVRTSGANVLTF. CDR3 DNA sequence: TGTGCCAGCAGCGTTCGGACCTCTGGGGCCAACGTCCTGACTTTC. The chain uses TRBV9 and TRBJ2-6; no definite D call. Germline V gives CDR1 SGDLS, CDR2 YYNGEE. The CDR3 extends over 15 amino acids. Deletions cut 2 bases from V and 0 bases from J, with 6 bases between. Looking up the rest from reference TRBV9 and TRBJ2-6 gives the full variable domain: DSGVTQTPKHLITATGQRVTLRCSPRSGDLSVYWYQQSLDQGLQFLIQYYNGEERAKGNILERFSAQQFPDLHSELNLSSLELGDSALYFCASSVRTSGANVLTFGAGSRLTVL.

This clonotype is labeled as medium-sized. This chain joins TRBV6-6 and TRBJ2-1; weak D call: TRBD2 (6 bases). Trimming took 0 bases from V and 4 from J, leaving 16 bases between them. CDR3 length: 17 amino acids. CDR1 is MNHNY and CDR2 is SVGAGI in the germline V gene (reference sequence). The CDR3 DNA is TGTGCCAGCAGTTACTCGAGGCGGGAAAGGAGTTACAATGAGCAGTTCTTC. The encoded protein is CASSYSRRERSYNEQFF.

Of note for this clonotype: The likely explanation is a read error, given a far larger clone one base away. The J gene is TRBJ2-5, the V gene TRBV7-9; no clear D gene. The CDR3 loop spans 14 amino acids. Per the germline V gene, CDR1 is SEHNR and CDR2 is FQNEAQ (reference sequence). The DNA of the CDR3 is TGTGCCAGCAGCCAAGATAGTTTCCAGGAGACCAAGTACTTC. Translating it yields CASSQDSFQETKYF.

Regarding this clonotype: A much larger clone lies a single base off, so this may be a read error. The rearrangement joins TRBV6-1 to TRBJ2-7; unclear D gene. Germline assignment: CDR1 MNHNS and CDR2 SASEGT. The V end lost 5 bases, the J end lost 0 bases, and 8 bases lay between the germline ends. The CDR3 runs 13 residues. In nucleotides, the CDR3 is TGTGCCAGCAGTAGGAGTGTCTCCTACGAGCAGTACTTC. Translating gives CASSRSVSYEQYF.

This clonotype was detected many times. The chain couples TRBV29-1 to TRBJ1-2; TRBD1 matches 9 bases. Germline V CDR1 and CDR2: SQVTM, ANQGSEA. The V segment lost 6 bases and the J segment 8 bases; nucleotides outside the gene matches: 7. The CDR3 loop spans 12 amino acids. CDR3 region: CSVRDRVRGYTF. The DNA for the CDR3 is TGCAGCGTGAGGGACAGGGTGAGGGGCTACACCTTC.

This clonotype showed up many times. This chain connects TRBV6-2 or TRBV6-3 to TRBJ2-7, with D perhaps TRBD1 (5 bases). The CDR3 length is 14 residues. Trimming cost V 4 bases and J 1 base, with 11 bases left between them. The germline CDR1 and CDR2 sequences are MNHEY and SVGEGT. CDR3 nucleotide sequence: TGTGCCAGCAGTTCAGGGAAGGGATCCTACGAGCAGTACTTC. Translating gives CASSSGKGSYEQYF.